Below are 21 T cell receptor beta chains sequenced from a single sample in a study of CD8+CD57+ T cells in acquired aplastic anemia. According to the study, genomic DNA was the template for TCR beta VDJ and CDR3 profiling. Each CDR3 protein is one row after TCRdb ran MiXCR on the reads. Seen here are about 48,000 distinct CDR3 sequences, roughly 69% observed once, and the top ten hold 34%. The sequencing input was sorted CD4+, CD8+, or CD8+CD57+ T cells (not recorded which) from PBMCs. These receptor sequences come from a human donor in good health, serving as a control.

The chain carries TRBV25-1 and TRBJ2-5; no definite D call. The germline V and J ends were trimmed by 2 bases and 1 base, with 11 bases remaining between them. This CDR3 has 15 residues. Germline lookup yields CDR1 MGHDK and CDR2 SYGVNS. Here the CDR3 reads CASSEGILTQETQYF. The CDR3 DNA sequence: TGTGCCAGCAGTGAAGGGATCCTAACCCAAGAGACCCAGTACTTC.

Worth noting for this clonotype: At one end, the junction sequence differs from germline, possibly due to a read error. This chain joins TRBV24-1 and TRBJ1-2, with 9 bases identical to TRBD1. The length of the CDR3 is 16 residues. Germline-derived CDR1 and CDR2 are KGHDR and SFDVKD. CDR3 amino acids: CASSEWRTGDYYGYTF. The CDR3 nucleotides read TGTGCCAGCAGTGAATGGAGGACAGGGGATTACTATGGCTACACCTTC.

As for this clonotype: One end of the junction varies from germline; a read error may be responsible. The chain carries TRBV20-1 and TRBJ2-5, with D unresolved. The CDR3 loop spans 12 amino acids. Germline values: CDR1 DFQATT, CDR2 SNEGSKA (reference sequence). The CDR3 protein is CGANKAQETQYF. The CDR3 bases are TGCGGTGCTAATAAAGCACAAGAGACCCAGTACTTC.

This clonotype was detected only a few times. CDR3 coding DNA: TGTGCCACCAGTGATCTAGGGACTAGCGGGACTCACACCGGGGAGCTGTTTTTT. It is translated as CATSDLGTSGTHTGELFF. This chain joins TRBV24-1 and TRBJ2-2; 13 nucleotides align to TRBD2. J gave up 3 bases and V 3 bases, and 6 bases lay outside the gene matches. The CDR3 runs 18 residues. CDR1 and CDR2 from the germline V gene are KGHDR and SFDVKD.

The chain recombines TRBV5-1 with TRBJ2-6; D is ambiguous. The CDR3 extends over 15 amino acids. V was trimmed by 4 bases and J by 1 base, leaving 9 bases between them. The germline V gene has CDR1 SGHRS and CDR2 YFSETQ. The CDR3 DNA is TGCGCCAGCAGCCTCACAGAGTCTGGGGCCAACGTCCTGACTTTC. Translating it yields CASSLTESGANVLTF.

The chain links TRBV12-3 or TRBV12-4 to TRBJ1-1; tentatively, D is TRBD1 (5 bases). Trimming stripped 6 bases from V and 3 bases from J, with 23 bases between. CDR3 length equals 17 residues. The CDR3 nucleotides read TGTGCCAGCAGCAGAGAGAGAAATTCGGGACGGCACACTGAAGCTTTCTTT. Its protein product is CASSRERNSGRHTEAFF.

The chain recombines TRBV12-3 or TRBV12-4 with TRBJ1-1; 9 bases map to TRBD1. The CDR3 has 17 residues. V lost 4 bases to trimming and J lost 9 bases; unmatched junction nucleotides: 18. In DNA, the CDR3 is TGTGCCAGCAGTTCCTCCGGGACAGGGTATGGAGCGGAGAAAGCTTTCTTT. Translation gives CASSSSGTGYGAEKAFF.

CDR3: CASTHDRSGETQYF. CDR3 nucleotides: TGTGCCAGTACTCACGACAGGTCGGGGGAGACCCAGTACTTC. V is TRBV19 and J is TRBJ2-5; possible D gene TRBD1, 6 bases. Germline V CDR1 and CDR2: LNHDA, SQIVND (reference sequence). V gave up 7 bases and J gave up 5 bases, with 17 bases separating them. This CDR3 contains 14 residues. Complete variable domain (other parts from reference TRBV19 and TRBJ2-5): DGGITQSPKYLFRKEGQNVTLSCEQNLNHDAMYWYRQDPGQGLRLIYYSQIVNDFQKGDIAEGYSVSREKKESFPLTVTSAQKNPTAFYLCASTHDRSGETQYFGPGTRLLVL.

V is TRBV5-1 and J is TRBJ1-2, with TRBD1 as a possible D gene (5 bases). With 0 bases removed from V and 2 bases from J, the gap between germline ends came to 14 bases. Germline values: CDR1 SGHRS, CDR2 YFSETQ. This CDR3 region has 16 residues. The CDR3, as DNA: TGCGCCAGCAGCTTGGGGGACGGCAGTGTAAACTATGGCTACACCTTC. It translates to CASSLGDGSVNYGYTF.

This clonotype was seen more than once but under ten times. V usage is TRBV15 and J usage is TRBJ2-1, with 9 bases identical to TRBD2. CDR3 length: 15 residues. Germline trimming cut 5 bases from V and 2 bases from J; bases unmatched to any gene: 4. Germline CDR1 reads LNHNV; CDR2 reads YYDKDF (reference sequence). CDR3 DNA sequence: TGTGCCACCAGCCTTGCGGGGGGGACCTACAATGAGCAGTTCTTC. This gives the protein CATSLAGGTYNEQFF.

This clonotype has only a few counts. The J gene is TRBJ2-1, the V gene TRBV29-1; D is possibly TRBD1 or TRBD2 (5 bases each). The V gene's germline CDR1 is SQVTM and CDR2 ANQGSEA. V was clipped by 5 bases and J by 8 bases, with 22 bases between them. CDR3 size: 15 residues. The CDR3 coding sequence is TGCAGCGTTCCCGTGGTAGGGACCCTTAGGGATGAGCAGTTCTTC. Its protein is CSVPVVGTLRDEQFF.

This clonotype was detected ten times or more. The chain combines TRBV6-1 with TRBJ2-3; 11 bases align to TRBD2. V shed 3 bases, J shed 4 bases, and the junction held 3 bases outside the gene matches. This CDR3 contains 15 residues. Germline values: CDR1 MNHNS, CDR2 SASEGT. In DNA, the CDR3 is TGTGCCAGCAGTGATCTAGCGGGAGGCGCAGATACGCAGTATTTT. Residues: CASSDLAGGADTQYF.

V gene TRBV7-2 combines with J gene TRBJ1-5, with a weak D call TRBD1 (5 bases). Germline CDR1 reads SGHTA; CDR2 reads FQGNSA. This CDR3 has 15 amino acids. V lost 5 bases to trimming and J lost 5 bases, with 16 bases between them. The CDR3 spells CASSTQGLGDQPQHF. The CDR3 DNA reads as TGTGCCAGCAGCACCCAGGGCTTGGGGGATCAGCCCCAGCATTTT.

This chain links TRBV2 with TRBJ2-7, with a weak D call TRBD2 (6 bases). The CDR3 totals 14 residues. V lost 4 bases and J lost 6, with 16 bases in between. Germline assignment: CDR1 SNHLY and CDR2 FYNNEI. CDR3 protein: CASSGGGPSGEQYF. DNA for the CDR3: TGTGCCAGCAGTGGTGGAGGGCCGTCAGGCGAGCAGTACTTC.

Ten or more counts support this clonotype. V gene TRBV4-1 combines with J gene TRBJ1-2; D is perhaps TRBD1 (6 bases). The V end was cut by 0 bases, the J end by 8 bases, with 13 bases between. This CDR3 is built from 14 residues. Germline assignment: CDR1 MGHRA and CDR2 YSYEKL. The CDR3 reads CASSQDPGAHGYTF. Here the CDR3 DNA reads TGCGCCAGCAGCCAAGATCCAGGGGCGCACGGCTACACCTTC.

The CDR3 is CASSGTRGGELFF. As DNA, the CDR3 is TGTGCCAGCAGCGGGACGCGAGGCGGGGAGCTGTTTTTT. The chain recombines TRBV7-6 with TRBJ2-2, with D perhaps given as TRBD1 or TRBD2 (5 bases each). V was shortened by 5 bases and J by 7 bases, with 11 bases between the two germline ends. CDR1 SGHVS and CDR2 FNYEAQ come from the germline V gene. There are 13 residues in the CDR3.

J is TRBJ2-5 and V is TRBV15; D is unresolved. Trimming took off 1 base at V and 2 bases at J, with 14 bases between the two ends. Per germline, CDR1 LNHNV and CDR2 YYDKDF (reference sequence). The CDR3 extends over 16 amino acids. CDR3 bases: TGTGCCACCAGCAGAGGGGCGGTCGGGTCACAAGAGACCCAGTACTTC. Translated, it gives CATSRGAVGSQETQYF.

The rearrangement uses TRBV29-1 and TRBJ2-7; D may be TRBD1 (5 bases). CDR1 and CDR2 (germline): SQVTM, ANQGSEA. The CDR3 sequence is 11 residues long. V lost 4 bases and J lost 3, with 7 bases in between. This CDR3 is CSVARDYEQYF. The CDR3 region has the DNA TGCAGCGTTGCCAGGGACTACGAGCAGTACTTC.

The chain is built from TRBV20-1 and TRBJ1-6; TRBD1 is a possible D gene (6 bases). The length of the CDR3 is 16 residues. Germline-derived CDR1 and CDR2 are DFQATT and SNEGSKA (reference sequence). V shed 3 bases and J shed 7 bases, with 19 bases lying between them. The CDR3 here is CSARPQGYARNSPLHF. DNA for the CDR3: TGCAGTGCTAGGCCACAGGGATACGCCCGAAATTCACCCCTCCACTTT.

The sample holds a few counts of this clonotype. The chain couples TRBV27 to TRBJ2-7; TRBD1 matches 9 bases. Trimming cost V 3 bases and J 5 bases; bases outside gene matches: 2. The germline V gene has CDR1 MNHEY and CDR2 SMNVEV (reference sequence). The CDR3 sequence is 13 residues long. CDR3 protein: CASSLGQGNEQYF. In DNA, the CDR3 is TGTGCCAGCAGTTTGGGACAGGGTAACGAGCAGTACTTC.

The chain couples TRBV11-2 to TRBJ2-3; 9 bases are shared with TRBD1. The CDR3 has 15 amino acids. Trimming cost V 6 bases and J 4 bases; bases outside gene matches: 8. CDR1 and CDR2 from the germline V gene are SGHAT and FQNNGV. The CDR3 coding sequence is TGTGCCAGCAGACTTCGACAGGGGGAGTCAGATACGCAGTATTTT. Encoded protein: CASRLRQGESDTQYF.